Shown below are 14 T cell receptor beta chains from a single sample sequenced in a study of T cell repertoires in cytomegalovirus infection. TCRdb itself ran the reads through MiXCR, one entry per CDR3 protein. The sample has about 130,000 distinct CDR3 sequences, roughly 9% seen once; the top ten hold roughly a tenth. Material for sequencing was PBMCs. These receptors were obtained from a human donor in good health (CMV status not recorded). Some clones in this sample may be carry-over from other donors' samples.

This clonotype was seen repeatedly, ten times or more. The chain combines TRBV4-1 with TRBJ2-1; 8 bases are shared with TRBD2. V trimming: 0 bases; J trimming: 5 bases; junction bases outside the gene matches: 6. Germline V lookup: CDR1 MGHRA, CDR2 YSYEKL. The CDR3 totals 16 residues. As DNA, the CDR3 is TGCGCCAGCAGCCAAGACCCGGGGGGGGTGGACAATGAGCAGTTCTTC. Its protein is CASSQDPGGVDNEQFF.

This clonotype was seen a handful of times. The V and J genes are TRBV2 and TRBJ2-6; D remains ambiguous. Trimming removed 5 bases at V and 3 bases at J, with 2 bases between. Germline CDR1 reads SNHLY; CDR2 reads FYNNEI. The CDR3 consists of 12 residues. The CDR3 protein is CASSYGANVLTF. The CDR3, as DNA: TGTGCCAGCAGTTATGGGGCCAACGTCCTGACTTTC.

This clonotype came up many times. The chain joins TRBV5-1 to TRBJ2-4; 8 bases are a match to TRBD1. The CDR3 is 17 amino acids. CDR1 and CDR2 (germline): SGHRS, YFSETQ. V trimming: 0 bases; J trimming: 8 bases; junction bases outside the gene matches: 13. The CDR3 coding sequence is TGCGCCAGCAGCTTGGACCCCCTGACAGGGGAGGTGGACATTCAGTACTTC. This gives the protein CASSLDPLTGEVDIQYF.

The rearrangement links TRBV5-4 to TRBJ1-1, with TRBD1 matching 7 bases. Unmatched junction bases numbered 10, after V lost 4 bases and J lost 1 base. This CDR3 is built from 16 residues. The germline gives CDR1 SGHNT, CDR2 YYREEE (reference sequence). In DNA form, the CDR3 reads TGTGCCAGCAGCCCCGTAACGGGACAGAGGAACACTGAAGCTTTCTTT. Translating it yields CASSPVTGQRNTEAFF.

This clonotype occurred a few times. V is TRBV2 and J is TRBJ2-1; maybe TRBD1 (6 bases). Trimming stripped 6 bases from V and 6 bases from J, with 12 bases between. This CDR3 comprises 13 residues. Looked up from germline, CDR1 is SNHLY and CDR2 is FYNNEI. The CDR3 DNA follows: TGTGCCAGCAGAGACGGGACAACCAATGAGCAGTTCTTC. Amino acids: CASRDGTTNEQFF. The entire variable domain, with the rest obtained from reference TRBV2 and TRBJ2-1, is as follows: EPEVTQTPSHQVTQMGQEVILRCVPISNHLYFYWYRQILGQKVEFLVSFYNNEISEKSEIFDDQFSVERPDGSNFTLKIRSTKLEDSAMYFCASRDGTTNEQFFGPGTRLTVL.

About this clonotype: This may be a read error: a much more frequent sequence differs by one nucleotide. The V and J genes are TRBV5-4 and TRBJ2-7; 10 nucleotides agree with TRBD1. The CDR3 has 15 residues. CDR1 is SGHNT and CDR2 is YYREEE in the germline V gene (reference sequence). J was trimmed by 2 bases and V by 0 bases; bases with no gene match: 2. The CDR3 coding sequence is TGTGCCAGCAGCTTGGCCGGGACAGGGGCCTACGAGCAGTACTTC. As protein: CASSLAGTGAYEQYF.

This sequence joins TRBV20-1 and TRBJ1-1, with D hard to call. In germline, CDR1 is DFQATT, CDR2 SNEGSKA (reference sequence). The CDR3 loop spans 12 amino acids. The germline V and J ends were trimmed by 5 bases and 10 bases, with 17 bases remaining between them. Written as DNA, the CDR3 is TGCAGTGCTCACTTCCCGGGGAGGATAGCTTTCTTT. Amino acids: CSAHFPGRIAFF.

In its sample, this clonotype was seen many times. The gene calls are TRBV11-2 and TRBJ2-3; 8 bases agree with TRBD2. Trimming at V came to 1 base and at J to 5 bases, leaving 8 bases not matched to a gene. CDR3 length: 16 amino acids. Germline V lookup: CDR1 SGHAT, CDR2 FQNNGV. Here the CDR3 reads CASSLGERGRGDTQYF. CDR3 in DNA: TGTGCCAGCAGCTTAGGGGAGCGGGGGAGAGGAGATACGCAGTATTTT. The full variable domain, in which reference TRBV11-2 and TRBJ2-3 provide the parts outside the CDR3, is EAGVAQSPRYKIIEKRQSVAFWCNPISGHATLYWYQQILGQGPKLLIQFQNNGVVDDSQLPKDRFSAERLKGVDSTLKIQPAKLEDSAVYLCASSLGERGRGDTQYFGPGTRLTVL.

This clonotype was recorded at least ten times. The chain has TRBV28 and TRBJ2-1; a weak D match, TRBD2 (6 bases). There are 15 residues in the CDR3. The V and J ends lost 10 bases and 8 bases respectively, with 24 bases between them. Looked up from germline, CDR1 is MDHEN and CDR2 is SYDVKM. CDR3 in amino acids: CATVGRDLSRDEQFF. DNA of the CDR3: TGTGCCACAGTAGGGCGGGACCTAAGCCGCGATGAGCAGTTCTTC. Full variable domain (outside the CDR3, taken from reference TRBV28 and TRBJ2-1): DVKVTQSSRYLVKRTGEKVFLECVQDMDHENMFWYRQDPGLGLRLIYFSYDVKMKEKGDIPEGYSVSREKKERFSLILESASTNQTSMYLCATVGRDLSRDEQFFGPGTRLTVL.

The table lists this clonotype with a few counts. The chain employs TRBV7-2 and TRBJ2-1; D is tentatively TRBD1 or TRBD2 (5 bases each). V lost 4 bases and J 9 bases, leaving 19 bases between the germline ends. Germline assignment: CDR1 SGHTA and CDR2 FQGNSA. This CDR3 has 15 amino acids. The CDR3 coding sequence is TGTGCCAGCAGCTCTAGGGACCCAGTCTCGGGTGAGCAGTTCTTC. Its protein product is CASSSRDPVSGEQFF.

Many counts were recorded for this clonotype. V usage is TRBV7-2 and J usage is TRBJ2-6, with D perhaps TRBD1 (6 bases). CDR1 and CDR2 from the germline V gene are SGHTA and FQGNSA. Trimming removed 1 base from V and 0 bases from J, with 13 bases in between. The CDR3 has 18 amino acids. The CDR3 here is CASSLVGTDSSGANVLTF. The CDR3 bases are TGTGCCAGCAGCTTAGTTGGGACGGACAGCTCTGGGGCCAACGTCCTGACTTTC.

This clonotype was picked up many times. This sequence joins TRBV11-2 and TRBJ2-5; no reliable D call. This CDR3 has 12 amino acids. Germline CDR1 reads SGHAT; CDR2 reads FQNNGV. Trimming pared 0 bases from V and 5 bases from J, leaving 4 bases between. CDR3 sequence reads: CASSLEGETQYF. The CDR3 coding sequence is TGTGCCAGCAGCTTAGAGGGCGAGACCCAGTACTTC.

This clonotype appeared many times. The chain employs TRBV19 and TRBJ1-1; 11 nucleotides line up with TRBD1. This CDR3 has 15 residues. V trimming: 7 bases; J trimming: 4 bases; junction bases outside the gene matches: 8. Germline V CDR1 and CDR2: LNHDA, SQIVND (reference sequence). The CDR3: CASKSRDRGTTEAFF. The CDR3 DNA sequence: TGTGCCAGTAAATCCCGGGACAGGGGGACCACTGAAGCTTTCTTT.

This clonotype appeared many times. The chain uses TRBV7-2 and TRBJ2-1, with D possibly TRBD1 on 6 matching bases. The CDR3 runs 14 residues. CDR1 SGHTA and CDR2 FQGNSA come from the germline V gene. With 4 bases removed from V and 4 bases from J, the gap between germline ends came to 11 bases. CDR3 sequence: CASSWQGNYNEQFF. Here the CDR3 DNA reads TGTGCCAGCAGCTGGCAGGGGAATTACAATGAGCAGTTCTTC. Filled out from reference TRBV7-2 and TRBJ2-1, the complete variable domain reads GAGVSQSPSNKVTEKGKDVELRCDPISGHTALYWYRQSLGQGLEFLIYFQGNSAPDKSGLPSDRFSAERTGGSVSTLTIQRTQQEDSAVYLCASSWQGNYNEQFFGPGTRLTVL.